This note documents a single T cell receptor beta chain sequence. This clone was counted once. Its antigen remains unidentified. No qualities accompany the bases; no much larger clone lies one base away. TCRbeta CDR3 regions were amplified from genomic DNA by means of the immunoSEQ Assay, a bias-controlled multiplex PCR. The published analysis was carried out like this. The number of nucleated cells in each sample was estimated from the amplification of reference gene primers within the assay. To quantify the absolute abundance of each unique TCRbeta CDR3 rearrangement, sequence reads were collapsed and filtered. For each sample, productive Simpson clonality was calculated by taking the square root of Simpson's diversity index across productive rearrangements. Imported from immuneACCESS, the table was reduced by TCRdb to in-frame sequences with V and J called. These copies leave out some clones; in studies compared against another copy, an unresolved V gene accounts for under half, and the cause of the remainder is not known. V, J and clone size were drawn from that table, and D and trimming were deduced from the DNA. The sample table shows 120,000 to 150,000 clones, and around 85% are seen once. The ten biggest clones cover less than 7% of the sample.

In the prospective study, participants were about 18 to 90 years old, resided in 24 geographic areas of the United States, and were enrolled through a virtual design. In the prospective study, cohorts were assigned on the basis of participant-reported clinical history obtained from a screening survey and a study questionnaire. For ImmuneRACE Cohort 3, a participant was defined as recovered based on two consecutive negative NP/OP PCR tests, clearance by a healthcare professional, or resolution of symptoms. Each participant in the prospective study had whole blood, serum and a nasopharyngeal or oropharyngeal swab collected by mobile phlebotomists. Additional blood draws and questionnaires over an approximately 2-month period could optionally be provided by prospective study participants. Before DNA extraction, prospective study blood samples were shipped either frozen or at room temperature. The data are from a study of blood T cell repertoires in COVID-19 (dated by TCRdb to about 2020). In terms of the full investigation: Samples covering the acute and convalescent phases of COVID-19 were provided by collaborators in the United States, Italy and Spain. A freely available public database, intended as a resource for researchers studying the immune response to SARS-CoV-2, is where the repertoires were released. Where available, HLA class I and class II types were obtained from metadata supplied by the sample provider rather than from assay-based typing. Subjects who had been exposed to COVID-19, were actively infected with it, or had recovered from it provided the deeply sampled blood TCRbeta repertoires that made up the dataset. The material from the prospective study consisted of cDNA or gDNA derived from T cells, B-cell-depleted T cells, or PBMCs. Nearly every sample came with metadata listing a de-identified subject ID, COVID-19 status, age in years and sex. Samples were obtained from the ongoing ImmuneRACE study (first 160 participants) and from over 1,000 subjects provided by 6 global collaborators. Overall results and qualifications from the work: Clinical and demographic metadata were provided uncurated, with the amount varying by source and participant.

Sequencing was carried out using PBMCs or T cells enriched from blood (not recorded which). The TCR was taken from a middle-aged woman who had recovered from COVID-19.

The bases are TGTGCCAGCAGCTTACCGGAGTTCTATGGCTACACCTTC. The resulting protein is CASSLPEFYGYTF. Recombination joined TRBV11-2 with TRBJ1-2; the D gene is not confidently resolved. The CDR3 starts with the cysteine, ends with the phenylalanine, and has 13 residues. Only CDR3 DNA remains: 39 bases, in frame from the first base. V is clipped by 2 bases and J by 4 bases, and the sequence between their germline boundaries is 8 bases long. Looking up the germline V gene yields CDR1 SGHAT and CDR2 FQNNGV.